The clone carrying this T cell receptor beta chain has a handful of counts. These data come from a study of T cells in Graves' hyperthyroidism and ophthalmopathy. RNA transcripts were the template for amplifying TCR beta CDR3 regions. HTBI primers were the set used in a first-round RT-PCR of the TCR CDR3. Each CDR3 protein is one row after TCRdb ran MiXCR on the multiplex PCR reads. The data show 380,000 or so distinct CDR3 sequences, roughly 13% seen once. The CDR3 is 15 residues long. The germline V and J ends were trimmed by 5 bases and 2 bases, with 13 bases remaining between them. Per germline, CDR1 MNHEY and CDR2 SMNVEV (reference sequence).

Sample: blood. The chain carries TRBV27 and TRBJ2-1; no definite D call. The origin of this receptor is a woman under 40 with Graves' hyperthyroidism. This CDR3 reads CASSHFLGTYNEQFF. The CDR3 DNA reads as TGTGCCAGCAGTCACTTTCTAGGGACCTACAATGAGCAGTTCTTC.